The 32 T cell receptor beta chains below come from one sample, sequenced in a study of T cells after yellow fever vaccination. Using its own MiXCR run on the 5' RACE reads, TCRdb lists one record per CDR3 protein. The sample has around 350,000 distinct CDR3 sequences, 11% seen once. Here the sequenced sample was PBMCs, taken on the day of the first yellow fever vaccination. The receptors here all came from a man younger than 35 who received the YFV17D yellow fever vaccine.

This chain links TRBV5-1 with TRBJ2-1, with TRBD2 matching 8 bases. The V and J ends lost 0 bases and 9 bases, in that order; junction bases with no gene match: 5. Germline lookup yields CDR1 SGHRS and CDR2 YFSETQ. CDR3 length: 14 residues. The CDR3 reads CASSLETGGGEQFF. For the CDR3, the DNA is TGCGCCAGCAGCTTGGAAACGGGGGGGGGTGAGCAGTTCTTC.

J is TRBJ2-1 and V is TRBV3-1; D remains ambiguous. Germline V CDR1 and CDR2: LGHDT, YNNKEL (reference sequence). The CDR3 spans 13 residues. V dropped 2 bases and J dropped 9 bases, with 11 bases sitting between them. In DNA form, the CDR3 reads TGTGCCAGCAGCCAACTTGCGGAGCGTGAGCAGTTCTTC. The encoded protein is CASSQLAEREQFF.

There are many counts of this clonotype. The genes are TRBV20-1 and TRBJ2-2, with D possibly TRBD1 on 5 matching bases. Per germline, CDR1 DFQATT and CDR2 SNEGSKA (reference sequence). The CDR3 consists of 14 residues. V was trimmed by 5 bases and J by 0 bases, leaving 10 bases between them. The CDR3 protein is CSAQSRANTGELFF. CDR3 sequence (DNA): TGCAGTGCTCAGAGCAGGGCGAACACCGGGGAGCTGTTTTTT.

The table lists this clonotype with a few counts. In nucleotides, the CDR3 is TGTGCCAGCGGGGACTCGTACCAAGAGACCCAGTACTTC. It specifies CASGDSYQETQYF. This rearrangement joins TRBV9 to TRBJ2-5, with D possibly matching TRBD2 (6 bases). The length of the CDR3 is 13 residues. The germline V and J ends were trimmed by 7 bases and 0 bases, with 10 bases remaining between them. Germline-derived CDR1 and CDR2 are SGDLS and YYNGEE.

This clonotype was seen a handful of times. The chain joins TRBV6-5 to TRBJ1-6; D not resolved. The ends were cut back, 0 bases at V and 0 bases at J, with 9 bases in the middle. Germline-derived CDR1 and CDR2 are MNHEY and SVGAGI. The CDR3 covers 17 residues. CDR3 region: CASSYSPRSSYNSPLHF. In nucleotides, the CDR3 is TGTGCCAGCAGTTACTCCCCCCGGAGCTCCTATAATTCACCCCTCCACTTT.

This clonotype has just a few counts. This chain joins TRBV12-3 or TRBV12-4 and TRBJ2-2; possible D gene TRBD2, 6 bases. V lost 8 bases to trimming and J lost 1 base, with 14 bases between them. CDR3 length: 15 amino acids. CDR3 amino acids: CASAGTPLNTGELFF. In DNA, the CDR3 is TGTGCCAGCGCCGGGACTCCACTGAACACCGGGGAGCTGTTTTTT.

This clonotype turned up a few times. The rearrangement links TRBV6-2 or TRBV6-3 to TRBJ2-7, with no clear D. CDR3 length equals 13 residues. CDR1 is MNHEY, CDR2 SVGEGT, per germline. Trimming removed 5 bases at V and 5 bases at J, with 13 bases between. CDR3 residues: CASSASWKDEQYF. Here the CDR3 DNA reads TGTGCCAGCAGTGCCTCTTGGAAGGACGAGCAGTACTTC.

The V and J genes are TRBV5-1 and TRBJ2-7; possible D gene TRBD1, 6 bases. The CDR3 runs 15 residues. The germline V and J ends were trimmed by 4 bases and 5 bases, with 19 bases remaining between them. The germline V gene encodes CDR1 SGHRS and CDR2 YFSETQ. The CDR3 region has the DNA TGCGCCAGCAGCCGGTTAACAGGGTTTAATGACGAGCAGTACTTC. Amino acids: CASSRLTGFNDEQYF.

This clonotype has a handful of counts. This chain joins TRBV5-5 and TRBJ1-2; the match to TRBD1 covers 8 bases. The CDR3 covers 13 residues. V was pared by 4 bases and J by 3 bases, with 2 bases of the junction left unmatched. Germline V gene lookup returns CDR1 SGHKS and CDR2 YYEKEE (reference sequence). CDR3 sequence reads: CASSKTGDYGYTF. CDR3 bases: TGTGCCAGCAGCAAGACAGGGGACTATGGCTACACCTTC.

This clonotype was observed at least ten times. This chain connects TRBV12-3 or TRBV12-4 to TRBJ2-7; D is unresolved. The CDR3 is made up of 14 amino acids. V lost 3 bases and J lost 7, with 16 bases in between. CDR3 amino acids: CASSFLGNLGEQYV. In DNA form, the CDR3 reads TGTGCCAGCAGTTTTCTGGGAAATCTTGGGGAGCAGTACGTC.

This clonotype was seen a handful of times. The V gene is TRBV7-2, the J gene TRBJ2-2; D call uncertain. This CDR3 comprises 15 residues. Trimming cost V 1 base and J 2 bases, with 8 bases left between them. Germline V gene sequence: CDR1 SGHTA, CDR2 FQGNSA. The CDR3 here is CASSLGLVNTGELFF. The CDR3 nucleotides are TGTGCCAGCAGCTTAGGGCTGGTAAACACCGGGGAGCTGTTTTTT.

This clonotype was seen at least ten times. The chain recombines TRBV4-1 with TRBJ2-7; possible D gene TRBD2, 5 bases. CDR1 and CDR2 from the germline V gene are MGHRA and YSYEKL. V dropped 0 bases and J dropped 1 base, with 7 bases sitting between them. The CDR3 sequence is 14 residues long. The CDR3 reads CASSQDRGSYEQYF. The DNA for the CDR3 is TGCGCCAGCAGCCAAGATAGAGGGTCCTACGAGCAGTACTTC.

The V gene is TRBV7-3, the J gene TRBJ2-1, with TRBD1 matching over 11 bases. There are 16 residues in the CDR3. CDR1 and CDR2 (germline): SGHTA, FQGTGA. J lost 5 bases, V lost 4 bases, and 7 bases had no gene match. CDR3 sequence: CASSSPTGQGDNEQFF. The CDR3 coding sequence is TGTGCCAGCAGCTCCCCTACGGGACAGGGGGACAATGAGCAGTTCTTC.

The chain employs TRBV3-1 and TRBJ2-7, with 10 bases lining up with TRBD1. V shed 4 bases and J 3 bases; nucleotides not matched to a gene: 0. CDR1 and CDR2 (germline): LGHDT, YNNKEL (reference sequence). The CDR3 is made up of 13 amino acids. CDR3 bases: TGTGCCAGCAGCCGGACAGGGGGCTACGAGCAGTACGTC. This translates into CASSRTGGYEQYV.

Ten or more counts support this clonotype. V gene TRBV20-1 combines with J gene TRBJ1-4; weak D call: TRBD1 (5 bases). CDR1 is DFQATT, CDR2 SNEGSKA, per germline (reference sequence). The CDR3 is made up of 15 amino acids. Trimming pared 0 bases from V and 5 bases from J, leaving 13 bases between. The CDR3: CSARDPGTGNEKLFF. The DNA for the CDR3 is TGCAGTGCTAGAGATCCAGGAACAGGCAATGAAAAACTGTTTTTT.

There are a few counts of this clonotype. V and J are TRBV30 and TRBJ1-2; D is unclear. The germline CDR1 and CDR2 sequences are GTSNPN and SVGIG (reference sequence). V was cut by 5 bases and J by 3 bases, with 10 bases left in between. CDR3 size: 12 residues. Here the CDR3 DNA reads TGTGCCTGGGACGGATCGTACTATGGCTACACCTTC. The encoded protein is CAWDGSYYGYTF.

There are a few counts of this clonotype. The gene calls are TRBV19 and TRBJ2-1; perhaps TRBD2 as D (5 bases). Trimming shortened V by 0 bases and J by 4 bases, and 10 bases separated the two germline ends. The CDR3 is 15 residues long. CDR1 and CDR2 (germline): LNHDA, SQIVND (reference sequence). Written as DNA, the CDR3 is TGTGCCAGTAGTATAGATCGCGGAGGATACAATGAGCAGTTCTTC. Amino acids: CASSIDRGGYNEQFF.

This clonotype turned up a few times. V usage is TRBV4-3 and J usage is TRBJ2-1, with no clear D. The CDR3 is 16 residues long. Germline lookup yields CDR1 LGHNA and CDR2 YSLEER. The V end lost 2 bases, the J end lost 10 bases, and 21 bases lay between the germline ends. This CDR3 is CASSQLTGRTADEQFF. DNA for the CDR3: TGCGCCAGCAGCCAATTAACTGGCCGCACCGCCGACGAGCAGTTCTTC.

This clonotype was detected only a few times. This sequence joins TRBV6-5 and TRBJ1-3; a possible D gene is TRBD1 (6 bases). This CDR3 contains 13 residues. Germline CDR1 and CDR2: MNHEY and SVGAGI. V lost 5 bases and J lost 2, with 7 bases in between. The chain's CDR3 is CASSTGPGNTIYF. The CDR3 DNA follows: TGTGCCAGCAGTACAGGGCCTGGAAACACCATATATTTT.

V is TRBV20-1 and J is TRBJ2-5; possible D gene TRBD2, 5 bases. V dropped 2 bases and J dropped 5 bases, with 15 bases sitting between them. The CDR3 is 14 amino acids. Germline loops: CDR1 DFQATT, CDR2 SNEGSKA (reference sequence). The DNA of the CDR3 is TGCAGTGCTAGAAAGGGTGCTAGCCTCGAGACCCAGTACTTC. It specifies CSARKGASLETQYF.

The gene calls are TRBV6-5 and TRBJ2-5, with D uncertain. Germline assignment: CDR1 MNHEY and CDR2 SVGAGI. V dropped 0 bases and J dropped 9 bases, with 23 bases sitting between them. This CDR3 is built from 17 residues. This CDR3 reads CASSYSGPHAPGPAQYF. The CDR3 bases are TGTGCCAGCAGTTACTCAGGCCCCCACGCCCCCGGCCCGGCCCAGTACTTC.

The chain carries TRBV7-8 and TRBJ2-7; 13 bases fit TRBD2. V shed 3 bases, J shed 1 base, and the junction held 0 bases outside the gene matches. Per germline, CDR1 SGHVS and CDR2 FQNEAQ. CDR3 size: 15 residues. CDR3: CASSLGLAGSYEQYV. The CDR3 bases are TGTGCCAGCAGCTTGGGACTAGCGGGGTCCTACGAGCAGTACGTC.

This chain links TRBV7-3 with TRBJ1-3, with D unclear. The CDR3 totals 13 residues. Germline assignment: CDR1 SGHTA and CDR2 FQGTGA. Trimming took off 5 bases at V and 3 bases at J, with 8 bases between the two ends. The CDR3 DNA sequence: TGTGCCAGCAGCCCCCTTGGTGGAAACACCATATATTTT. Amino acids: CASSPLGGNTIYF.

This clonotype appeared a few times. The chain has TRBV2 and TRBJ2-5, with D maybe TRBD1 (5 bases). Germline loops: CDR1 SNHLY, CDR2 FYNNEI. The germline V and J ends were trimmed by 4 bases and 1 base, with 10 bases remaining between them. This CDR3 has 14 residues. The CDR3 region is CASSAGRAQETQYF. CDR3 in DNA: TGTGCCAGCAGTGCGGGCAGGGCCCAAGAGACCCAGTACTTC.

The chain carries TRBV12-3 or TRBV12-4 and TRBJ2-2; D may match TRBD1 or TRBD2 (5 bases each). CDR3 length equals 14 residues. The V end was cut by 6 bases, the J end by 8 bases, with 16 bases between. The CDR3 is CASRRGRGPGELFF. In DNA form, the CDR3 reads TGTGCCAGCAGGAGGGGACGCGGGCCTGGGGAGCTGTTTTTT.

This clonotype has more than one count but fewer than ten. The chain combines TRBV7-9 with TRBJ1-2, with TRBD1 matching 10 bases. The V gene's germline CDR1 is SEHNR and CDR2 FQNEAQ (reference sequence). V was clipped by 4 bases and J by 7 bases; unmatched bases: 9. The CDR3 is made up of 15 amino acids. This CDR3 reads CASSSPDRGVAGYTF. The DNA for the CDR3 is TGTGCCAGCAGCTCCCCGGACAGGGGGGTAGCTGGCTACACCTTC.

This clonotype was detected ten times or more. This rearrangement joins TRBV12-3 or TRBV12-4 to TRBJ1-2, with 12 bases lining up with TRBD1. This CDR3 has 15 amino acids. V lost 6 bases, J lost 5 bases, and 7 bases stayed unmatched. The CDR3 here is CASSSGTGGGYGYTF. DNA for the CDR3: TGTGCCAGCAGCTCCGGGACAGGGGGCGGTTATGGCTACACCTTC.

The chain links TRBV6-1 to TRBJ1-1; D unclear. Trimming pared 5 bases from V and 2 bases from J, leaving 9 bases between. This CDR3 region has 13 residues. CDR1 and CDR2 (germline): MNHNS, SASEGT. Here the CDR3 reads CASSQIRNTEAFF. As DNA, the CDR3 is TGTGCCAGCAGTCAGATCCGTAACACTGAAGCTTTCTTT.

This clonotype was observed a handful of times. The V and J genes are TRBV6-2 or TRBV6-3 and TRBJ2-1, with 9 bases that match TRBD1. The germline V gene has CDR1 MNHEY and CDR2 SVGEGT. Trimming cost V 2 bases and J 3 bases; bases outside gene matches: 8. The CDR3 is 17 amino acids. The chain's CDR3 is CASSYPRTGVFYNEQFF. The CDR3 DNA follows: TGTGCCAGCAGTTACCCCCGGACAGGGGTATTCTACAATGAGCAGTTCTTC.

The chain combines TRBV12-3 or TRBV12-4 with TRBJ1-2; no reliable D call. The CDR3 extends over 13 amino acids. Trimming took 6 bases from V and 2 from J, leaving 10 bases between them. The DNA for the CDR3 is TGTGCCAGCAGCAAACAGCTCAACTATGGCTACACCTTC. Protein: CASSKQLNYGYTF.

This chain connects TRBV19 to TRBJ2-5; D may be TRBD2 (7 bases). Germline V gene sequence: CDR1 LNHDA, CDR2 SQIVND (reference sequence). Trimming shortened V by 1 base and J by 1 base, and 16 bases separated the two germline ends. The CDR3 loop spans 17 amino acids. The CDR3 DNA follows: TGTGCCAGTAGTATAGTGGGAGGCGGGGGCCCCCAAGAGACCCAGTACTTC. Protein sequence: CASSIVGGGGPQETQYF. The entire variable domain, with the rest obtained from reference TRBV19 and TRBJ2-5, is as follows: DGGITQSPKYLFRKEGQNVTLSCEQNLNHDAMYWYRQDPGQGLRLIYYSQIVNDFQKGDIAEGYSVSREKKESFPLTVTSAQKNPTAFYLCASSIVGGGGPQETQYFGPGTRLLVL.

V gene TRBV2 combines with J gene TRBJ2-3; D unclear. Trimming took off 2 bases at V and 6 bases at J, with 6 bases between the two ends. This CDR3 is 12 amino acids long. Germline CDR1 is SNHLY and CDR2 is FYNNEI. The CDR3 spells CASSESEDTQYF. In nucleotides, the CDR3 is TGTGCCAGCAGTGAATCGGAGGATACGCAGTATTTT. Filled out from reference TRBV2 and TRBJ2-3, the complete variable domain reads EPEVTQTPSHQVTQMGQEVILRCVPISNHLYFYWYRQILGQKVEFLVSFYNNEISEKSEIFDDQFSVERPDGSNFTLKIRSTKLEDSAMYFCASSESEDTQYFGPGTRLTVL.